Below are 30 T cell receptor beta chains sequenced from a single sample in a study of blood T cell repertoires in COVID-19. The method was immunoSEQ multiplex PCR; TCRdb's version includes in-frame clones alone and lacks a portion of them. Here the sample spans roughly 340,000 clones, around 87% being singletons. Material: peripheral blood. The receptor source for this set is a woman in her 50s with COVID-19, enrolled during active disease.

The chain links TRBV24-1 to TRBJ2-2, with TRBD1 matching 8 bases. Unmatched junction bases numbered 5, after V lost 12 bases and J lost 3 bases. The CDR3 contains 13 residues. The V gene's germline CDR1 is KGHDR and CDR2 SFDVKD. The CDR3 reads CAAGQGYTGELFF. CDR3 sequence (DNA): TGTGCCGCAGGACAGGGTTACACCGGGGAGCTGTTTTTT.

The V gene is TRBV6-6, the J gene TRBJ2-7; the D gene is possibly TRBD2 (5 bases). Germline V gene lookup returns CDR1 MNHNY and CDR2 SVGAGI (reference sequence). This CDR3 has 13 amino acids. Trimming removed 5 bases from V and 6 bases from J, with 14 bases in between. The CDR3 sequence is CASSPRTAAEQYF. The CDR3, as DNA: TGTGCCAGCAGTCCACGGACTGCTGCCGAGCAGTACTTC.

This chain uses TRBV19 with TRBJ2-5; TRBD1 is a possible D gene (5 bases). V lost 5 bases and J 5 bases, leaving 18 bases between the germline ends. Germline V lookup: CDR1 LNHDA, CDR2 SQIVND (reference sequence). This CDR3 has 15 amino acids. The CDR3 is CASSSNKAGIETQYF. Written as DNA, the CDR3 is TGTGCCAGTAGTTCAAACAAGGCAGGGATCGAGACCCAGTACTTC.

This clone was recorded only once. The rearrangement links TRBV7-9 to TRBJ2-7; 8 bases line up with TRBD1. The CDR3 is made up of 14 amino acids. CDR1 SEHNR and CDR2 FQNEAQ come from the germline V gene (reference sequence). The V gene end was trimmed by 2 bases and the J gene end by 5 bases; junction bases not matched to a gene: 5. This CDR3 reads CASSLRQGYHEQYF. The CDR3 DNA follows: TGTGCCAGCAGCTTAAGACAGGGGTACCACGAGCAGTACTTC.

V is TRBV27 and J is TRBJ2-5, with D maybe TRBD1 (5 bases). The germline V and J ends were trimmed by 5 bases and 3 bases, with 16 bases remaining between them. The CDR3 consists of 15 residues. Germline CDR1 is MNHEY and CDR2 is SMNVEV (reference sequence). Written as DNA, the CDR3 is TGTGCCAGCAGTGGTGACAGAACAAGAAAAGAGACCCAGTACTTC. Translated: CASSGDRTRKETQYF.

The chain employs TRBV7-6 and TRBJ1-1; 11 bases are a match to TRBD1. CDR3 length: 16 residues. In germline, CDR1 is SGHVS, CDR2 FNYEAQ. Losses at the gene ends were 6 bases for V and 3 bases for J; bases not matched to a gene: 9. The CDR3 spells CASRYNRDRGDTEAFF. As DNA, the CDR3 is TGTGCCAGCAGATATAACCGGGACAGGGGGGACACTGAAGCTTTCTTT.

This chain joins TRBV3-1 (or the pseudogene TRBV3-2) and TRBJ2-1; 10 bases line up with TRBD2. The V and J ends lost 1 base and 1 base, in that order; junction bases with no gene match: 10. This CDR3 contains 19 residues. Germline CDR1 and CDR2: LGHDT and YNNKEL (reference sequence). CDR3 coding DNA: TGTGCCAGCAGCCAAGGGGCTAGCGGGAGTCGGGTATCCTACAATGAGCAGTTCTTC. It specifies CASSQGASGSRVSYNEQFF.

This rearrangement joins TRBV7-2 to TRBJ2-7; 7 nucleotides line up with TRBD2. The CDR3 is 16 amino acids. J lost 1 base, V lost 1 base, and 7 bases had no gene match. Germline CDR1 reads SGHTA; CDR2 reads FQGNSA. The CDR3, as DNA: TGTGCCAGCAGCTTAGTAACCGGCGGGGGATCCTACGAGCAGTACTTC. Translated, it gives CASSLVTGGGSYEQYF.

The chain carries TRBV5-1 and TRBJ2-4; TRBD2 might be the D (5 bases). From germline, CDR1 is SGHRS and CDR2 YFSETQ. Trimming shortened V by 4 bases and J by 1 base, and 9 bases separated the two germline ends. This CDR3 comprises 14 residues. The CDR3: CASSPGNAKNIQYF. The CDR3 coding sequence is TGCGCCAGCAGCCCCGGGAATGCCAAAAACATTCAGTACTTC.

The V gene is TRBV19, the J gene TRBJ1-3, with 7 bases that match TRBD1. Germline V gene sequence: CDR1 LNHDA, CDR2 SQIVND (reference sequence). The CDR3 totals 15 residues. The ends lost 5 bases at V and 8 bases at J; junction bases unmatched: 12. The CDR3 loop is CASSLRTGTEDTIYF. CDR3 sequence (DNA): TGTGCCAGTAGTTTGAGGACAGGCACAGAAGACACCATATATTTT.

The chain combines TRBV19 with TRBJ1-1, with 11 nucleotides matching TRBD1. V was clipped by 6 bases and J by 5 bases; unmatched bases: 11. In germline, CDR1 is LNHDA, CDR2 SQIVND (reference sequence). This CDR3 comprises 16 residues. CDR3 sequence (DNA): TGTGCCAGTAGGTCGGGACAGGGGGTATCGGGAACTGAAGCTTTCTTT. Amino acids: CASRSGQGVSGTEAFF.

The chain combines TRBV24-1 with TRBJ2-1, with D maybe TRBD1 (5 bases). Germline V gene sequence: CDR1 KGHDR, CDR2 SFDVKD. CDR3 length: 16 residues. V shed 0 bases and J shed 4 bases, with 12 bases lying between them. The CDR3 loop reads CATSDLPGAEYNEQFF. The CDR3 DNA reads TGTGCCACCAGTGATTTGCCTGGGGCTGAGTACAATGAGCAGTTCTTC.

V and J are TRBV6-5 and TRBJ1-1; the match to TRBD1 covers 7 bases. The CDR3 has 15 amino acids. The J segment lost 4 bases and the V segment lost 4 bases, leaving 9 bases of the junction unmatched. Germline V gene sequence: CDR1 MNHEY, CDR2 SVGAGI. Written as DNA, the CDR3 is TGTGCCAGCAGTTCCTCCCCGACAGGGATCACTGAAGCTTTCTTT. Its protein is CASSSSPTGITEAFF.

The chain uses TRBV19 and TRBJ2-5, with 7 bases fitting TRBD2. Germline-derived CDR1 and CDR2 are LNHDA and SQIVND (reference sequence). V lost 2 bases to trimming and J lost 1 base; unmatched junction nucleotides: 16. The CDR3 length is 19 residues. In DNA, the CDR3 is TGTGCCAGTAGTATACAGTTTGGGAGGGGTATAGGTAGCCAAGAGACCCAGTACTTC. Its translation: CASSIQFGRGIGSQETQYF.

The J gene is TRBJ1-2, the V gene TRBV18, with a tentative D call TRBD1 (6 bases). Germline V gives CDR1 KGHSH, CDR2 LQKENI. CDR3 length: 17 residues. Trimming stripped 1 base from V and 1 base from J, with 16 bases between. CDR3 sequence: CASSPRPGQGFNYGYTF. CDR3 DNA sequence: TGTGCCAGCTCACCACGACCGGGACAAGGATTTAACTATGGCTACACCTTC.

In its sample, this clone was seen a few times. The chain employs TRBV2 and TRBJ1-1; TRBD1 agrees at 7 bases. V shed 6 bases and J 6 bases; nucleotides not matched to a gene: 13. The CDR3 length is 15 residues. CDR1 is SNHLY, CDR2 FYNNEI, per germline. The CDR3 reads CASSFGRGLLAEAFF. The CDR3 region has the DNA TGTGCCAGCAGCTTTGGAAGGGGGCTTCTTGCTGAAGCTTTCTTT.

As for this clone: The sample carries other DNA sequences with the same CDR3. V is TRBV30 and J is TRBJ1-1; D unclear. This CDR3 comprises 13 residues. V was clipped by 0 bases and J by 1 base, with 6 bases between them. CDR1 is GTSNPN and CDR2 is SVGIG in the germline V gene (reference sequence). CDR3 in DNA: TGTGCCTGGAGTGTTGGAGGGAACACTGAAGCTTTCTTT. Encoded protein: CAWSVGGNTEAFF.

The rearrangement links TRBV2 to TRBJ2-3; tentatively, D is TRBD1 (5 bases). V was clipped by 5 bases and J by 2 bases, with 11 bases between them. The CDR3 is 14 amino acids. Per the germline V gene, CDR1 is SNHLY and CDR2 is FYNNEI. CDR3: CASSRWGSTDTQYF. In DNA form, the CDR3 reads TGTGCCAGCAGTCGGTGGGGCTCCACAGATACGCAGTATTTT. Looking up the rest from reference TRBV2 and TRBJ2-3 gives the full variable domain: EPEVTQTPSHQVTQMGQEVILRCVPISNHLYFYWYRQILGQKVEFLVSFYNNEISEKSEIFDDQFSVERPDGSNFTLKIRSTKLEDSAMYFCASSRWGSTDTQYFGPGTRLTVL.

This chain links TRBV15 with TRBJ2-7; D might be TRBD2 (6 bases). Germline CDR1 LNHNV, CDR2 YYDKDF (reference sequence). This CDR3 contains 15 residues. Deletions cut 2 bases from V and 3 bases from J, with 14 bases between. CDR3 in DNA: TGTGCCACCAGCAGAACCCGGGACTCATTCTACGAGCAGTACTTC. Its translation is CATSRTRDSFYEQYF.

The chain has TRBV24-1 and TRBJ2-3; 8 positions match TRBD2. The CDR3 is 14 amino acids. In germline, CDR1 is KGHDR, CDR2 SFDVKD. V shed 5 bases, J shed 3 bases, and the junction held 3 bases outside the gene matches. The CDR3 loop reads CATSGGRYTDTQYF. CDR3 nucleotides: TGTGCCACCAGTGGCGGGAGGTATACAGATACGCAGTATTTT.

The chain has TRBV30 and TRBJ1-2, with D perhaps TRBD1 (5 bases). Trimming left V 2 bases short and J 3 bases short, with 7 bases between. This CDR3 comprises 12 residues. CDR1 and CDR2 (germline): GTSNPN, SVGIG (reference sequence). The CDR3 coding sequence is TGTGCCTGGAGTCAGGGTGACTATGGCTACACCTTC. It codes for CAWSQGDYGYTF.

The V call is TRBV5-1, the J call TRBJ2-5, with 7 bases fitting TRBD1. Germline assignment: CDR1 SGHRS and CDR2 YFSETQ. V was pared by 3 bases and J by 5 bases, with 10 bases of the junction left unmatched. The CDR3 length is 15 residues. CDR3 in DNA: TGCGCCAGCAGCTACCAAACAGGGGTAGCGGAGACCCAGTACTTC. Amino acid sequence: CASSYQTGVAETQYF.

The rearrangement links TRBV10-2 to TRBJ2-2, with a weak D call TRBD1 (6 bases). This CDR3 spans 15 amino acids. CDR1 is WSHSY and CDR2 is SAAADI in the germline V gene. Trimming pared 6 bases from V and 0 bases from J, leaving 11 bases between. CDR3 DNA sequence: TGCGCCAGCAGCCCAGGGGCCCCGAACACCGGGGAGCTGTTTTTT. It translates to CASSPGAPNTGELFF.

The chain is built from TRBV10-3 and TRBJ2-5; a possible D gene is TRBD1 (5 bases). CDR1 and CDR2 (germline): ENHRY, SYGVKD. V lost 6 bases, J lost 9 bases, and 26 bases lay in between. CDR3 length: 16 amino acids. The CDR3 DNA sequence: TGTGCCATCAGCGAGAGTGACAGTGGAATAGTGGTGGCCCAGTACTTC. Its protein product is CAISESDSGIVVAQYF.

This chain connects TRBV7-6 to TRBJ2-3; 7 bases line up with TRBD2. The V gene's germline CDR1 is SGHVS and CDR2 FNYEAQ. V lost 5 bases, J lost 8 bases, and 7 bases stayed unmatched. The CDR3 extends over 13 amino acids. Here the CDR3 DNA reads TGTGCCAGCAGCCGAGCGGGAACTGGTACGCAGTATTTT. Translation gives CASSRAGTGTQYF.

The chain recombines TRBV6-2 or TRBV6-3 with TRBJ1-2; TRBD1 is a possible D gene (5 bases). The V gene's germline CDR1 is MNHEY and CDR2 SVGEGT. The V gene lost 2 bases and the J gene lost 8 bases, with 18 bases spanning the gap. The CDR3 length is 15 residues. The DNA for the CDR3 is TGTGCCAGCAGTTACCCGTTTCAGGGTACTAACGGCTACACCTTC. This translates into CASSYPFQGTNGYTF.

V usage is TRBV6-5 and J usage is TRBJ2-3, with 8 bases lining up with TRBD1. Germline lookup yields CDR1 MNHEY and CDR2 SVGAGI. Losses at the gene ends were 9 bases for V and 0 bases for J; bases not matched to a gene: 8. This CDR3 is built from 15 residues. CDR3 region: CASLRDRTSTDTQYF. CDR3 in DNA: TGTGCCAGTTTACGGGACAGGACTAGCACAGATACGCAGTATTTT.

The V and J genes are TRBV4-1 and TRBJ1-1, with 7 bases identical to TRBD1. This CDR3 contains 13 residues. With V trimmed by 1 base and J by 6 bases, 2 bases remained unmatched. Germline-derived CDR1 and CDR2 are MGHRA and YSYEKL. CDR3 bases: TGCGCCAGCAGCCAAGTTCAGGGGGCTGAAGCTTTCTTT. Protein sequence: CASSQVQGAEAFF.

As to this clone: A read error may produce the germline difference seen at one junction end. The V gene is TRBV29-1, the J gene TRBJ2-2; D ambiguous. The CDR3 has 13 residues. The germline V gene encodes CDR1 SQVTM and CDR2 ANQGSEA. The CDR3: CSVDLRNTGELFF. CDR3 in DNA: TGCAGCGTTGATTTGCGGAACACTGGGGAGCTGTTTTTT.

The chain links TRBV24-1 to TRBJ2-1; D might be TRBD2 (5 bases). V was shortened by 4 bases and J by 14 bases, with 17 bases between the two germline ends. Germline V gene data show CDR1 as KGHDR and CDR2 as SFDVKD. The CDR3 loop spans 13 amino acids. The CDR3 nucleotides read TGTGCCACCAGTGACGGACCGGGGATACCAGAGTTCTTC. This encodes CATSDGPGIPEFF.